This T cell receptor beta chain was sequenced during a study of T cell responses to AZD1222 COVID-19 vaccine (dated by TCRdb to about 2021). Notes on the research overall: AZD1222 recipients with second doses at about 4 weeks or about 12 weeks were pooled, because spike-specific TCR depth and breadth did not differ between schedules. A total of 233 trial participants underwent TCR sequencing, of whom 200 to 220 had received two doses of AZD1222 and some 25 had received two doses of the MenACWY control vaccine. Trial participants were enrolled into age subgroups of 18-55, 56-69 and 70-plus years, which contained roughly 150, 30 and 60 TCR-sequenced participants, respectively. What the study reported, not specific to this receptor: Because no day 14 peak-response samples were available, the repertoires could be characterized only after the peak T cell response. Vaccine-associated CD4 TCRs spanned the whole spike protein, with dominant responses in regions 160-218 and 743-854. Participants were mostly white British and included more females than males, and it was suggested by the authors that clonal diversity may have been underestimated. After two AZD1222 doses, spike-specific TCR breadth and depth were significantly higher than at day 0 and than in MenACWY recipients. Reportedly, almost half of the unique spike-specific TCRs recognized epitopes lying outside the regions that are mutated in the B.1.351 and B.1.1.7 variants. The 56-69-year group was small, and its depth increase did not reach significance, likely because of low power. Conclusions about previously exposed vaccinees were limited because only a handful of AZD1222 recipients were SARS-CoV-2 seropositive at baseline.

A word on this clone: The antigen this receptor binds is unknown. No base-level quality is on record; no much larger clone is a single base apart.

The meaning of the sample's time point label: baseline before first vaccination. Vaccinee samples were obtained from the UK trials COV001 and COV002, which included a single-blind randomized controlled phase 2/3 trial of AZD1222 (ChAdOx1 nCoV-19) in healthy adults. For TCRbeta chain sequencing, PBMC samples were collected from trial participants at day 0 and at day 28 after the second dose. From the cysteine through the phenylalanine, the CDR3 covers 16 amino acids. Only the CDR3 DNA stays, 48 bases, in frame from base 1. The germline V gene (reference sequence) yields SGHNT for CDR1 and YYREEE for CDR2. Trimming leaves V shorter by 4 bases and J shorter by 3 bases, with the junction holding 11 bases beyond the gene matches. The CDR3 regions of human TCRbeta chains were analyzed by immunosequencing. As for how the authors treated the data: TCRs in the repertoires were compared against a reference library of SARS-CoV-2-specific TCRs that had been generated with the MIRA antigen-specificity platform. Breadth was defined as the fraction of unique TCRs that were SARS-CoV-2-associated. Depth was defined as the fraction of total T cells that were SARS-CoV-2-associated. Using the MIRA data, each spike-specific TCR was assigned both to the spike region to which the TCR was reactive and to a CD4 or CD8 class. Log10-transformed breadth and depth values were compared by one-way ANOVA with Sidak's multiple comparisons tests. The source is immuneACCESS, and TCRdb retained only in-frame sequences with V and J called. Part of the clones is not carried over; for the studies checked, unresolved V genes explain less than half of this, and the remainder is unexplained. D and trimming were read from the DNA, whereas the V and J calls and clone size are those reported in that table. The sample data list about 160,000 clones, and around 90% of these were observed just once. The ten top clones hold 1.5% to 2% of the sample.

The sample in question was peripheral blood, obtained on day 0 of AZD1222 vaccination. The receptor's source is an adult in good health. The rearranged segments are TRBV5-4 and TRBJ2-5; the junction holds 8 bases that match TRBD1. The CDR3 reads CASSGKAGGLEETQYF. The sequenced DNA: TGTGCCAGCAGCGGAAAGGCAGGGGGCCTCGAAGAGACCCAGTACTTC.